The 16 T cell receptor beta chains listed next were all sequenced from one sample in a study of CD8 T cells in Susac syndrome. RNA amounts of roughly 0.45 to 1 ug underwent reverse transcription with random hexamers. MiXCR, applied by TCRdb to the immunoSEQ multiplex PCR reads, yields one record per CDR3 protein. In the table there are roughly 130,000 distinct CDR3 sequences, about 93% of which are singletons. The specimen sequenced was CD8+ T cells from PBMCs. These receptors came from a human donor with Susac syndrome.

The gene calls are TRBV2 and TRBJ2-5; D is possibly TRBD2 (5 bases). Germline-derived CDR1 and CDR2 are SNHLY and FYNNEI. CDR3 length equals 13 residues. V lost 8 bases, J lost 5 bases, and 15 bases lay in between. This CDR3 reads CASPTLSGETQYF. The CDR3 nucleotides read TGTGCCAGCCCTACTCTGTCGGGGGAGACCCAGTACTTC.

CDR3 sequence reads: CASSGGTGIVREQFF. The DNA of the CDR3 is TGTGCCAGCAGCGGAGGGACAGGGATTGTACGTGAGCAGTTCTTC. V usage is TRBV11-2 and J usage is TRBJ2-1; TRBD1 agrees at 9 bases. Trimming at V came to 5 bases and at J to 9 bases, leaving 11 bases not matched to a gene. Germline CDR1 is SGHAT and CDR2 is FQNNGV. The CDR3 has 15 amino acids.

V and J are TRBV3-1 and TRBJ2-5; 9 positions agree with TRBD1. Germline CDR1 is LGHDT and CDR2 is YNNKEL (reference sequence). With 1 base clipped from V and 1 base from J, the junction kept 4 bases outside the gene matches. The CDR3 spans 16 residues. The CDR3 DNA is TGTGCCAGCAGCCAAGTAGCGACAGGGGGCCAAGAGACCCAGTACTTC. Encoded protein: CASSQVATGGQETQYF.

V usage is TRBV5-4 and J usage is TRBJ1-2; tentatively, D is TRBD1 (6 bases). CDR1 is SGHNT and CDR2 is YYREEE in the germline V gene (reference sequence). This CDR3 is built from 14 residues. V gave up 1 base and J gave up 4 bases, with 11 bases separating them. The CDR3 is CASSLSGTRYGYTF. CDR3 nucleotide sequence: TGTGCCAGCAGCTTGTCCGGGACACGCTATGGCTACACCTTC.

The CDR3 region is CASSKTGDLWRELFF. Here the CDR3 DNA reads TGTGCCAGCAGCAAAACGGGGGACCTTTGGAGGGAGCTGTTTTTT. The rearrangement uses TRBV9 and TRBJ2-2; D possibly corresponds to TRBD2 (6 bases). V was trimmed by 4 bases and J by 9 bases, leaving 19 bases between them. Germline V gene sequence: CDR1 SGDLS, CDR2 YYNGEE. CDR3 length: 15 amino acids.

V usage is TRBV2 and J usage is TRBJ2-1; D unclear. V was clipped by 3 bases and J by 10 bases, with 10 bases between them. Germline-derived CDR1 and CDR2 are SNHLY and FYNNEI. The CDR3 covers 12 residues. In DNA, the CDR3 is TGTGCCAGCAGTGATTCAGGCTCCGAGCAGTTCTTC. This encodes CASSDSGSEQFF.

The rearrangement joins TRBV20-1 to TRBJ2-5; D remains unclear. Germline-derived CDR1 and CDR2 are DFQATT and SNEGSKA (reference sequence). The ends were cut back, 4 bases at V and 2 bases at J, with 14 bases in the middle. CDR3 length equals 14 residues. CDR3 loop: CSAMPRAVQETQYF. CDR3 sequence (DNA): TGCAGTGCTATGCCTCGGGCAGTTCAAGAGACCCAGTACTTC.

The CDR3 is CASGSGGFEQYF. The CDR3 coding sequence is TGTGCTAGTGGTTCGGGGGGTTTCGAGCAGTACTTC. This sequence joins TRBV12-5 and TRBJ2-7; 7 positions agree with TRBD2. The CDR3 sequence is 12 residues long. Trimming removed 4 bases from V and 6 bases from J; junction bases left unmatched: 3. CDR1 is LGHNT, CDR2 FRNRAP, per germline. Looking up the rest from reference TRBV12-5 and TRBJ2-7 gives the full variable domain: DARVTQTPRHKVTEMGQEVTMRCQPILGHNTVFWYRQTMMQGLELLAYFRNRAPLDDSGMPKDRFSAEMPDATLATLKIQPSEPRDSAVYFCASGSGGFEQYFGPGTRLTVT.

The table lists this clonotype with a count of one. V usage is TRBV11-2 and J usage is TRBJ2-3; TRBD2 aligns across 10 bases. V gave up 0 bases and J gave up 4 bases; unmatched junction bases: 4. CDR3 size: 16 residues. The germline V gene encodes CDR1 SGHAT and CDR2 FQNNGV. CDR3 amino acids: CASSLEGTSVADTQYF. The CDR3 DNA reads as TGTGCCAGCAGCTTAGAAGGGACTAGCGTGGCAGATACGCAGTATTTT.

The chain employs TRBV5-1 and TRBJ2-7; D is possibly TRBD1 or TRBD2 (5 bases each). V dropped 1 base and J dropped 2 bases, with 13 bases sitting between them. The length of the CDR3 is 15 residues. Per germline, CDR1 SGHRS and CDR2 YFSETQ. The DNA of the CDR3 is TGCGCCAGCAGCTTGACGGGACGGACAACCTACGAGCAGTACTTC. The encoded protein is CASSLTGRTTYEQYF.

The chain couples TRBV7-9 to TRBJ2-2; 10 bases are shared with TRBD2. This CDR3 is built from 16 residues. Germline V lookup: CDR1 SEHNR, CDR2 FQNEAQ (reference sequence). With V trimmed by 5 bases and J by 6 bases, 9 bases remained unmatched. The DNA of the CDR3 is TGTGCCAGCAGCCTCCCCAGCGGGGGGGCACCCGGGGAGCTGTTTTTT. Its protein is CASSLPSGGAPGELFF.

Only one count was recorded for this clonotype. J is TRBJ2-3 and V is TRBV9, with no clear D. Germline V gene lookup returns CDR1 SGDLS and CDR2 YYNGEE. The CDR3 consists of 14 residues. The germline V and J ends were trimmed by 2 bases and 0 bases, with 7 bases remaining between them. The CDR3 spells CASSVSGSTDTQYF. CDR3 DNA sequence: TGTGCCAGCAGCGTCAGTGGAAGCACAGATACGCAGTATTTT.

A single count supports this clonotype. The rearrangement joins TRBV20-1 to TRBJ2-7; D gene uncertain. This CDR3 contains 13 residues. V was pared by 0 bases and J by 2 bases, with 8 bases between. Germline assignment: CDR1 DFQATT and CDR2 SNEGSKA (reference sequence). The CDR3 is CSARDRVAYEQYF. CDR3 DNA sequence: TGCAGTGCTAGAGATCGGGTGGCCTACGAGCAGTACTTC.

V and J are TRBV19 and TRBJ2-3; D is unclear. With 5 bases removed from V and 0 bases from J, the gap between germline ends came to 9 bases. The germline V gene has CDR1 LNHDA and CDR2 SQIVND (reference sequence). CDR3 size: 14 residues. The CDR3 nucleotides are TGTGCCAGTAGTGCTCCTTTTAGCACAGATACGCAGTATTTT. Its protein product is CASSAPFSTDTQYF.

The rearrangement links TRBV29-1 to TRBJ2-7, with D tentatively TRBD1 or TRBD2 (5 bases each). Germline V CDR1 and CDR2: SQVTM, ANQGSEA. The CDR3 is made up of 15 amino acids. V gave up 7 bases and J gave up 6 bases, with 25 bases separating them. CDR3 coding DNA: TGCAGCGCAAAAGGGGTCTGGGACCTTTCCGGCGAGCAGTACTTC. Residues: CSAKGVWDLSGEQYF.

For the CDR3, the DNA is TGTGCCAGCAGCCCGACCGCCGGTCGGGAGACCCAGTACTTC. Its protein is CASSPTAGRETQYF. The genes are TRBV13 and TRBJ2-5; unclear D gene. The V and J ends lost 5 bases and 5 bases respectively, with 15 bases between them. The CDR3 runs 14 residues. Looked up from germline, CDR1 is PRHDT and CDR2 is FYEKMQ (reference sequence).